One and the same sample provided the 10 T cell receptor beta chains below, sequenced in a study of T cells in Graves' hyperthyroidism and ophthalmopathy. The CDR3 regions of TCR beta were amplified from RNA transcripts. The primer set for the first-round RT-PCR of the TCR CDR3 was HTBI. TCRdb ran MiXCR on the multiplex PCR reads and lists one entry per CDR3 protein. The sample holds about 680,000 distinct CDR3 sequences, approximately 36% seen once. The sample consisted of blood. All receptors derive from a woman aged 40 to 50 with Graves' hyperthyroidism.

This chain connects TRBV24-1 to TRBJ2-5, with D perhaps matching TRBD1 (6 bases). The CDR3 runs 15 residues. Germline V gene data show CDR1 as KGHDR and CDR2 as SFDVKD. The ends were cut back, 3 bases at V and 2 bases at J, with 12 bases in the middle. CDR3 protein: CATSDAGQLQETQYF. The CDR3 DNA reads TGTGCCACCAGTGATGCAGGACAGCTACAAGAGACCCAGTACTTC.

On this clonotype itself: At one boundary the junction diverges from the germline segment, which might be a read error. The chain recombines TRBV5-5 with TRBJ1-4; no clear D gene. This CDR3 region has 18 residues. The V gene's germline CDR1 is SGHKS and CDR2 YYEKEE (reference sequence). The CDR3 region is CASSQDNGSLGRPGKLFF. The CDR3 coding sequence is TGCGCCAGCAGCCAAGATAACGGTAGTCTGGGAAGACCGGGGAAACTGTTTTTT.

V and J are TRBV29-1 and TRBJ2-3, with D possibly matching TRBD1 (9 bases). This CDR3 has 18 amino acids. CDR1 is SQVTM and CDR2 is ANQGSEA in the germline V gene. Trimming removed 2 bases at V and 4 bases at J, with 25 bases between. CDR3 protein: CSVEWRQGVTGGPDTQYF. As DNA, the CDR3 is TGCAGCGTTGAATGGAGACAGGGGGTGACGGGGGGGCCAGATACGCAGTATTTT.

This clonotype was detected ten times or more. This chain uses TRBV7-9 with TRBJ2-2, with D unresolved. Trimming shortened V by 4 bases and J by 0 bases, and 9 bases separated the two germline ends. The CDR3 sequence is 15 residues long. Looked up from germline, CDR1 is SEHNR and CDR2 is FQNEAQ (reference sequence). For the CDR3, the DNA is TGTGCCAGCAGCTCCTGGGTTCCGAACACCGGGGAGCTGTTTTTT. Translated: CASSSWVPNTGELFF.

The chain combines TRBV7-9 with TRBJ2-7, with D hard to call. V was cut by 11 bases and J by 0 bases, with 14 bases left in between. Germline CDR1 is SEHNR and CDR2 is FQNEAQ (reference sequence). The CDR3 is 13 residues long. CDR3: CAWSDGRSYEQYF. The CDR3 DNA sequence: TGTGCCTGGTCCGACGGGCGCTCCTACGAGCAGTACTTC.

The chain couples TRBV4-1 to TRBJ1-5; a weak D match, TRBD1 (6 bases). V was pared by 3 bases and J by 2 bases, with 14 bases between. This CDR3 is built from 16 residues. CDR1 is MGHRA, CDR2 YSYEKL, per germline. The CDR3 here is CASSQILRQGNQPQHF. As DNA, the CDR3 is TGCGCCAGCAGCCAGATCCTTAGACAGGGCAATCAGCCCCAGCATTTT.

This chain links TRBV7-6 with TRBJ1-5; TRBD1 is a possible D gene (5 bases). V was clipped by 5 bases and J by 4 bases, with 12 bases between them. The CDR3 runs to 14 residues. The germline V gene has CDR1 SGHVS and CDR2 FNYEAQ. Here the CDR3 DNA reads TGTGCCAGCAGCCAAAGACCAGGGAATCAGCCCCAGCATTTT. Its protein is CASSQRPGNQPQHF.

A few counts support this clonotype. The V call is TRBV20-1, the J call TRBJ2-5; perhaps TRBD2 as D (5 bases). Germline CDR1 and CDR2: DFQATT and SNEGSKA (reference sequence). V lost 5 bases and J lost 3, with 10 bases in between. This CDR3 region has 12 residues. CDR3 amino acids: CSAGSGKETQYF. CDR3 nucleotide sequence: TGCAGTGCTGGTTCGGGGAAAGAGACCCAGTACTTC.

The chain employs TRBV10-2 and TRBJ2-7; D is possibly TRBD2 (6 bases). The CDR3 is 14 residues long. CDR1 and CDR2 (germline): WSHSY, SAAADI. Between the trimmed V and J ends, which lost 4 bases and 0 bases, there was a span of 10 bases. This CDR3 is CASSGQGGSYEQYF. The CDR3 DNA sequence: TGCGCCAGCAGTGGTCAGGGAGGCTCCTACGAGCAGTACTTC.

In nucleotides, the CDR3 is TGCGCCAGCAGCCAAGAAGGGGGTACGCGGACTAGGGCCTACGAGCAGTACTTC. This translates into CASSQEGGTRTRAYEQYF. The chain uses TRBV4-1 and TRBJ2-7, with TRBD2 as a possible D gene (7 bases). The CDR3 sequence is 18 residues long. The germline V gene encodes CDR1 MGHRA and CDR2 YSYEKL. V was cut by 0 bases and J by 2 bases, with 20 bases left in between.